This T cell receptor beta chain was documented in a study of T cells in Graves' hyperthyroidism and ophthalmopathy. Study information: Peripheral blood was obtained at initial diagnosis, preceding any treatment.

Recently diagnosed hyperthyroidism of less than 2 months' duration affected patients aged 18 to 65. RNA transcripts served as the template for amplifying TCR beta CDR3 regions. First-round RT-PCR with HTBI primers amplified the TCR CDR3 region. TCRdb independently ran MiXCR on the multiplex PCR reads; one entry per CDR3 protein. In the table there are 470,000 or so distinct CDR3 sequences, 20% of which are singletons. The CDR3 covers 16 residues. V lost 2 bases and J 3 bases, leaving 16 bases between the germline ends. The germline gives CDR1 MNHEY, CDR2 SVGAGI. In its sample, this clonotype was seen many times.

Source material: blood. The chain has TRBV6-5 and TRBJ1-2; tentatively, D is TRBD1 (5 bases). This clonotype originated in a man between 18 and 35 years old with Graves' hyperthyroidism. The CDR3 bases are TGTGCCAGCAGTTACGTCCGGGGGGAGTTGGACTATGGCTACACCTTC. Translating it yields CASSYVRGELDYGYTF.